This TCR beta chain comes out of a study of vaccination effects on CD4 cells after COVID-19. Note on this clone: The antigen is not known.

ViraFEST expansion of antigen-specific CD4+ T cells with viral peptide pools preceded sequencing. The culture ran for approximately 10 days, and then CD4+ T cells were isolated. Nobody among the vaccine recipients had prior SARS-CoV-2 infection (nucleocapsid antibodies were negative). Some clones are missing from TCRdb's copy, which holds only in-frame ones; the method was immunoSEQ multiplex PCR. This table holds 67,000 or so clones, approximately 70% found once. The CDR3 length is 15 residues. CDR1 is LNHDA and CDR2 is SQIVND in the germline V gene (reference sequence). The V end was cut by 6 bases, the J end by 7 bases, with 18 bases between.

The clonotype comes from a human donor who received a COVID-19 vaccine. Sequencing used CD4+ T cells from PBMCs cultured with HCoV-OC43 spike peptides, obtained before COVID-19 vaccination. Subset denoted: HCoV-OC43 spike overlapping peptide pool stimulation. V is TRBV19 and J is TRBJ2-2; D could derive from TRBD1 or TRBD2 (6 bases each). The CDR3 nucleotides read TGTGCCAGTAGGGGAGTGGGGGGCAGATTCGGGGAGCTGTTTTTT. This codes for CASRGVGGRFGELFF.